These T cell receptor beta chains were read from a single sample in a study of T-cell reconstitution after alpha-beta-depleted transplantation in children. TCRdb ran MiXCR on the PCR reads and lists one entry per CDR3 protein. The sample records almost 600,000 distinct CDR3 sequences, over 20% being singletons. The sample in question was PBMCs, obtained before TCRalphabeta/CD19-depleted stem cell transplant. The source is a boy in the first two years of life with Wiskott-Aldrich syndrome, due to receive a stem cell transplant. Each CDR3 is given with its conserved first and last residue. A D gene is named only where the DNA matches it firmly. Size tells how often a clone was seen (once, few, many) or the class of an expanded clone, and some rows leave it out.

V,J,size,D,DNA,CDR3
TRBV24-1,TRBJ1-1,few,.,TGTGCCACCAGTATGAGGCAGGCGAACACTGAAGCTTTCTTT,CATSMRQANTEAFF
TRBV3-1,TRBJ1-1,few,.,TGTGCCAGCAGCGGAATTTTGAACACTGAAGCTTTCTTT,CASSGILNTEAFF
TRBV30,TRBJ2-5,.,TRBD2,TGTGCCTGGAGTGCGGGAGGCCTGAAGACCCAGTACTTC,CAWSAGGLKTQYF
TRBV24-1,TRBJ2-1,.,TRBD1,TGTGCCGATGGGGACAGGGGCGCCTACAATGAGCAGTTCTTC,CADGDRGAYNEQFF
TRBV20-1,TRBJ2-1,.,TRBD2,TGCAGTGCTAGAGATCCCCGCCCGAGCGGGAGTTCGGGCTATGAGCAGTTCTTC,CSARDPRPSGSSGYEQFF
TRBV15,TRBJ2-4,few,.,TGTGCCACCAGCAGAGTGGGGGAAGCAAACATTCAGTACTTC,CATSRVGEANIQYF
TRBV14,TRBJ2-1,.,.,TGTGCCAGCAGCCAAGAACAGTACAATGAGCAGTTCTTC,CASSQEQYNEQFF
TRBV7-2,TRBJ2-7,few,.,TGTGCCAGCAGGAGGTTGGGTGACGAGCAGTACTTC,CASRRLGDEQYF
TRBV5-1,TRBJ2-1,once,.,TGCGCCAGCCGCCCCAGTTTCCGCGAGAACAATGAGCAGTTCTTC,CASRPSFRENNEQFF
TRBV7-2,TRBJ2-7,few,.,TGTGCCAGCAGCCATGGCCAAGCCTACGAGCAGTACTTC,CASSHGQAYEQYF
TRBV5-1,TRBJ2-1,.,TRBD2,TGCGCCAGCAGCTTCCCTGCTAGCGGTTCCCACAATGAGCAGTTCTTC,CASSFPASGSHNEQFF
TRBV5-1,TRBJ2-1,.,TRBD2,TGCGCCAGCAGCGTGGGACTAGCAGCAAAATACAATGAGCAGTTCTTC,CASSVGLAAKYNEQFF
TRBV3-1,TRBJ2-7,few,.,TGTGCCAGCAGCTTTCGACAGACCCCCTACGAGCAGTACTTC,CASSFRQTPYEQYF
TRBV15,TRBJ1-1,few,TRBD1,TGTGCCACCAGCAGAGAACAGGGGGTTCGGCGGACTGAAGCTTTCTTT,CATSREQGVRRTEAFF
TRBV14,TRBJ2-2,.,.,TGTGCCAGCAGCCCTGACGACAATACCAACACCGGGGAGCTGTTTTTT,CASSPDDNTNTGELFF
TRBV9,TRBJ2-3,.,.,TGTGCCAGCAGCCCTCATAGTCGCGCCACCACAGATACGCAGTATTTT,CASSPHSRATTDTQYF
TRBV7-3,TRBJ2-7,.,.,TGTGCCAGCAGCTTAAATAGGGACCACTCCTACGAGCAGTACTTC,CASSLNRDHSYEQYF
TRBV12-3/TRBV12-4,TRBJ2-1,few,TRBD2,TGTGCCAGCAGCCGCACTAGCGGGAGTAATGCTGAGCAGTTCTTC,CASSRTSGSNAEQFF
TRBV20-1,TRBJ2-2,few,TRBD1,TGCAGTGCTCAAACCGGGACAGGGAACACCGGGGAGCTGTTTTTT,CSAQTGTGNTGELFF
TRBV20-1,TRBJ1-5,.,.,TGCAGTGCTAGACCCCAGATAGGGTTTCAGCCCCAGCATTTT,CSARPQIGFQPQHF
TRBV20-1,TRBJ1-5,few,.,TGCAGTGCTGGCCGGGATAGCAATCAGCCCCAGCATTTT,CSAGRDSNQPQHF
TRBV28,TRBJ1-2,.,TRBD1,TGTGCCAGCAGTTCGGGACAGGGAACTGGCTACACCTTC,CASSSGQGTGYTF
TRBV9,TRBJ2-1,.,TRBD2,TGTGCCAGCAGCCCGTTAGCGGGAGGGAGCAATGAGCAGTTCTTC,CASSPLAGGSNEQFF
TRBV6-5,TRBJ2-7,few,TRBD2,TGTGCCAGCAGTTATCCTAGCGGGAACCACGAGCAGTACTTC,CASSYPSGNHEQYF
TRBV5-1,TRBJ2-2,many,.,TGCGCCAGCAGGACGGGTTCGAACACCGGGGAGCTGTTTTTT,CASRTGSNTGELFF
TRBV10-1,TRBJ2-7,few,.,TGCGCCAGCAGTGGGGAACTGACAGGCTACGAGCAGTACTTC,CASSGELTGYEQYF
TRBV27,TRBJ2-7,.,.,TGTGCCAGCAGTTTATCGAGGCGTGGCGAGCAGTACTTC,CASSLSRRGEQYF
TRBV4-1,TRBJ1-5,few,.,TGCGCCAGCAGCCAAGACCCAGGGAACAATCAGCCCCAGCATTTT,CASSQDPGNNQPQHF
TRBV20-1,TRBJ2-3,.,.,TGCAGTGCCAAGGTACCGGGGTCCACAGATACGCAGTATTTT,CSAKVPGSTDTQYF
TRBV12-3/TRBV12-4,TRBJ1-2,.,.,TGTGCCAGCGTTGCTAAGGACAGAATCTACACCTTC,CASVAKDRIYTF
TRBV5-1,TRBJ1-2,few,.,TGCGCCAGCAGCACCGGGGACTATGGCTACACCTTC,CASSTGDYGYTF
TRBV7-8,TRBJ2-7,.,.,TGTGCCAGCAGCTTATGGGGGAAGGGGTACGAGCAGTACTTC,CASSLWGKGYEQYF
TRBV24-1,TRBJ1-5,.,.,TGTGCCACCAGTGATAGAGTGAATCAGCCCCAGCATTTT,CATSDRVNQPQHF
TRBV19,TRBJ2-1,.,.,TGTGCCAGTAGTAAAAACTACCCAGGGATCAATGAGCAGTTCTTC,CASSKNYPGINEQFF
TRBV28,TRBJ2-1,.,.,TGTGCCAGCAGTCCCCGAGAAGGTTGGAATGAGCAGTTCTTC,CASSPREGWNEQFF
TRBV5-5,TRBJ1-1,few,.,TGTGCCAGCAGCTCGTTGATCCGGAACACTGAAGCTTTCTTT,CASSSLIRNTEAFF
TRBV24-1,TRBJ2-1,few,TRBD2,TGTGCCACCAGTGACCTAGCGGGTCAGGGTGAGCAGTTCTTC,CATSDLAGQGEQFF
TRBV4-1,TRBJ2-5,few,TRBD1,TGCGCCAGCAGCCAAGTTGCCGGGACAGGGCTGAGGGAGACCCAGTACTTC,CASSQVAGTGLRETQYF
TRBV12-3/TRBV12-4,TRBJ1-1,.,.,TGTGCCAGCAGCCTTAACTCCCAGGGTGAAGCTTTCTTT,CASSLNSQGEAFF
TRBV29-1,TRBJ2-1,few,TRBD2,TGCAGCGTTGCGTTTGTCGGACTAGCGGTATTAAGCTCCTACAATGAGCAGTTCTTC,CSVAFVGLAVLSSYNEQFF